Listed below are T cell receptor beta chains from one sample, sequenced in a study of shared T cell receptors in the human thymus. Some clones are missing from TCRdb's copy, which holds only in-frame ones; the method was immunoSEQ multiplex PCR. The top ten hold about 0.012% of the sample, which has just under 550,000 clones, roughly 74% seen once. These data were likewise used in another study, on human thymus T cells.

The specimen sequenced was thymocytes. These receptors were taken from a boy less than two years old with a congenital heart defect. The CDR3 runs from the conserved cysteine through the conserved F or W. A D gene is named only where the DNA matches it firmly. Part of the rows lack a size; the others show once, few, many or a class for expanded clones.

J gene,clone size,V gene,D gene,CDR3 DNA,CDR3 protein
TRBJ2-2,NA,TRBV14,TRBD2,TGTGCCAGCAGCCAAGAGCCCCTCGAGCGGGAGGGGACCGGGGAGCTGTTTTTT,CASSQEPLEREGTGELFF
TRBJ2-3,NA,TRBV4-3,TRBD2,TGCGCCAGCAGCCCGACGGGGAGGGGAACGGGAGGGCCATTAGTGGCAGATACGCAGTATTTT,CASSPTGRGTGGPLVADTQYF
TRBJ2-4,NA,TRBV29-1,TRBD2,TGCAGCGCAGCCGGACTAGCGAAAAACATTCAGTACTTC,CSAAGLAKNIQYF
TRBJ2-3,NA,TRBV27,NA,TGTGCCAGCAGTCGGAATAGGCTTAGGCCAGGTCCAGATACGCAGTATTTT,CASSRNRLRPGPDTQYF
TRBJ1-1,once,TRBV30,NA,TGTGCCTGGAGTGTAAAAGCTCTCGAAGCTTTCTTT,CAWSVKALEAFF
TRBJ2-5,NA,TRBV28,TRBD2,TGTGCCAGCAGTTGGACTGGAGGTAGCGGGTGGGGGGAGACCCAGTACTTC,CASSWTGGSGWGETQYF
TRBJ2-4,NA,TRBV9,TRBD2,TGTGCCAGCAGCGGGTCTAGCGGGAGGGCGAGGGGAGCCAAAAACATTCAGTACTTC,CASSGSSGRARGAKNIQYF
TRBJ2-7,NA,TRBV7-9,NA,TGTGCCAGCAGCTTTAAAGAACAGGGACGGGAGCAGTACTTC,CASSFKEQGREQYF
TRBJ2-5,NA,TRBV4-3,NA,TGCGCCAGCAGCCAAGATCATGAGGAAGTCGCGGAGACCCAGTACTTC,CASSQDHEEVAETQYF
TRBJ2-1,NA,TRBV4-2,TRBD2,TGTGCCAGCAGCCAAGGGTCAGCGGGAGGTGGTGAGCAGTTCTTC,CASSQGSAGGGEQFF
TRBJ1-2,NA,TRBV11-2,NA,TGTGCCAGCAGCTTGACAGTAACCTATGGCTACACCTTC,CASSLTVTYGYTF
TRBJ1-2,NA,TRBV28,TRBD1,TGTGCCAGCAGTTTAGGGACAGGGACGCCTGGCTACACCTTC,CASSLGTGTPGYTF
TRBJ1-5,NA,TRBV29-1,TRBD1,TGCAGCGTTCCCGGGACAGGGGGCGATCAGCCCCAGCATTTT,CSVPGTGGDQPQHF
TRBJ2-7,NA,TRBV7-9,TRBD1,TGTGCCAGCAGCAACCGGGACAGCTCCTACGAGCAGTACTTC,CASSNRDSSYEQYF
TRBJ2-3,NA,TRBV27,TRBD2,TGTGCCAGCAGTTATAGCGGGAGTCACGGGGGTTGGCAAATCACAGATACGCAGTATTTT,CASSYSGSHGGWQITDTQYF
TRBJ2-7,NA,TRBV7-9,TRBD2,TGTGCCAGCAGCGTTAGCGGGAGGTCCTACGAGCAGTACTTC,CASSVSGRSYEQYF
TRBJ2-2,NA,TRBV4-2,TRBD2,TGTGCCAGCAGCCAACATGCCCTAGCGGGAGGCACGAACACCGGGGAGCTGTTTTTT,CASSQHALAGGTNTGELFF
TRBJ2-7,NA,TRBV7-9,TRBD2,TGTGCCAGCATCACCGAGGGACTAGCGGGAGAAGTTGGCGAGCAGTACTTC,CASITEGLAGEVGEQYF
TRBJ2-2,NA,TRBV7-2,TRBD2,TGTGCCAGCAGTCCTAGGCTCGTAGCGGGAGGAGGCACCGGGGAGCTGTTTTTT,CASSPRLVAGGGTGELFF
TRBJ2-7,NA,TRBV4-2,TRBD1,TGTGCCAGCAGCCAAGGAGGGGATATGCCTGGGGACAGTCCAGCCTACGAGCAGTACTTC,CASSQGGDMPGDSPAYEQYF
TRBJ2-7,few,TRBV28,NA,TGTGCCAGCAGTTGCCCGACCTACCGGGAACCAACTTACGAGCAGTACTTC,CASSCPTYREPTYEQYF
TRBJ1-1,few,TRBV4-1,NA,TGCGCCAGCAGCCAAGAGGGCAGGAAGAACACTGAAGCTTTCTTT,CASSQEGRKNTEAFF
TRBJ1-4,NA,TRBV18,NA,TGTGCCAGCTCACCACCGCTTAAACGGAATGAAAAACTGTTTTTT,CASSPPLKRNEKLFF
TRBJ2-6,NA,TRBV19,NA,TGTGCCAGTAGTATGGGCCGGTCTGGGGCCAACGTCCTGACTTTC,CASSMGRSGANVLTF
TRBJ2-7,NA,TRBV2,NA,TGTGCCACCCGTCATGGACAAAGCTCCTACGAGCAGTACTTC,CATRHGQSSYEQYF
TRBJ1-5,NA,TRBV4-1,TRBD1,TGCGCCAGCAGCCAAGTTTACAGGGGGGTCTGCAATCAGCCCCAGCATTTT,CASSQVYRGVCNQPQHF
TRBJ1-5,once,TRBV12-5,TRBD1,TGTGCTAGTGGCCTATCCCCGGGACAGGGTGAACAGCCCCAGCATTTT,CASGLSPGQGEQPQHF
TRBJ2-1,NA,TRBV7-3,NA,TGTGCCAGCAGCTATTCGATAGGGAGCTCCTACAATGAGCAGTTCTTC,CASSYSIGSSYNEQFF
TRBJ2-5,once,TRBV6-4,NA,TGTGCCAGCAGGTGGAGGGAGGGGGGGACCCAGTACTTC,CASRWREGGTQYF
TRBJ2-2,NA,TRBV19,TRBD1,TGTGCCAGTAGTACCTTGACAGGGACCTTTACCGGGGAGCTGTTTTTT,CASSTLTGTFTGELFF